Here is one T cell receptor (beta chain) with its context. TCR beta chains were sequenced at survey level with immunoSEQ. Data came from immunoSEQ multiplex PCR; TCRdb stores just in-frame clones and leaves some out. This table holds around 54,000 clones, 93% found once. The CDR3 runs to 11 residues. Germline V lookup: CDR1 MDHEN, CDR2 SYDVKM. V lost 6 bases, J lost 6 bases, and 5 bases lay in between. The origin of this receptor is a middle-aged man with rheumatoid arthritis. Material for sequencing was PBMCs. The V and J genes are TRBV28 and TRBJ1-4, with unresolved D. The CDR3 DNA reads as TGTGCCAGCAGGGCTGATGAAAAACTGTTTTTT. It encodes CASRADEKLFF.